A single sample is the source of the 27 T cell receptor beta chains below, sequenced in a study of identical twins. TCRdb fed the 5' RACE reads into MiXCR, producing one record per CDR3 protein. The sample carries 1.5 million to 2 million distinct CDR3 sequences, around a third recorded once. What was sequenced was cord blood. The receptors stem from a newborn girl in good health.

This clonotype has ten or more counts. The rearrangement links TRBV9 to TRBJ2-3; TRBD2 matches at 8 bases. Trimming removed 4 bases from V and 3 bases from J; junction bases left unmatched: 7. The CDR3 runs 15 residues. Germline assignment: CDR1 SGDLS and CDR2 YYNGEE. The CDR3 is CASSTSGSRTDTQYF. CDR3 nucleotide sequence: TGTGCCAGCAGCACCAGCGGGAGTAGAACAGATACGCAGTATTTT. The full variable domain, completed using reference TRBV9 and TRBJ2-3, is DSGVTQTPKHLITATGQRVTLRCSPRSGDLSVYWYQQSLDQGLQFLIQYYNGEERAKGNILERFSAQQFPDLHSELNLSSLELGDSALYFCASSTSGSRTDTQYFGPGTRLTVL.

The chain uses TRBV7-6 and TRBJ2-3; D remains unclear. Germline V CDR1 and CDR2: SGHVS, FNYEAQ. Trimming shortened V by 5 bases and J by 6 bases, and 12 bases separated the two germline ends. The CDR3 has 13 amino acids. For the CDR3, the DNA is TGTGCCAGCAGCCAAACCCAACCCGATACGCAGTATTTT. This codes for CASSQTQPDTQYF.

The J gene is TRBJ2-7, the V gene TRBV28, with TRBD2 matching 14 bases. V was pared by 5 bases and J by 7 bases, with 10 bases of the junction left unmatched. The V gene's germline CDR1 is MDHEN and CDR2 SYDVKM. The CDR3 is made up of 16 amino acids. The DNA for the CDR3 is TGTGCCAGCAGTAGGACTAGCGGGAGGAAGTACAATGAGCAGTACTTC. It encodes CASSRTSGRKYNEQYF.

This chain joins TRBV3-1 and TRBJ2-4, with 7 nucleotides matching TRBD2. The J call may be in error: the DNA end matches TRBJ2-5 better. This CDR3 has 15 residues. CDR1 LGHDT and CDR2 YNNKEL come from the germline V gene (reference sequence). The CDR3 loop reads CASSFTSAGQETQYF. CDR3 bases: TGTGCCAGCAGCTTTACTAGCGCGGGACAAGAGACCCAGTACTTC.

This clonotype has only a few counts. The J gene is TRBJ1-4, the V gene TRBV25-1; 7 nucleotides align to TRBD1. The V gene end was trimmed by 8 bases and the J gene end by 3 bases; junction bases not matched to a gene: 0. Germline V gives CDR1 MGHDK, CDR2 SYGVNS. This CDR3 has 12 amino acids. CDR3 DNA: TGTGCCAGCCAGGGGGCTAATGAAAAACTGTTTTTT. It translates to CASQGANEKLFF.

The CDR3 is CASSQDLARAASYEQYF. The DNA for the CDR3 is TGCGCCAGCAGCCAAGATCTTGCGCGGGCGGCCTCCTACGAGCAGTACTTC. The genes are TRBV4-1 and TRBJ2-7, with TRBD2 as a possible D gene (5 bases). Trimming cost V 0 bases and J 0 bases, with 15 bases left between them. CDR3 length equals 17 residues. Germline CDR1 and CDR2: MGHRA and YSYEKL.

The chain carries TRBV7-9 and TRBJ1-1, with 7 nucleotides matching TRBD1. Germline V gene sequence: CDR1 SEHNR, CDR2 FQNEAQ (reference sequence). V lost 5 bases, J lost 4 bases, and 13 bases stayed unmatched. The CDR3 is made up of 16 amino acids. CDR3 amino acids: CASSLRSGTAITEAFF. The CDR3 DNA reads TGTGCCAGCAGCCTTCGGTCCGGGACAGCCATCACTGAAGCTTTCTTT. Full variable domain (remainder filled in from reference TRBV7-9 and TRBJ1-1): DTGVSQNPRHKITKRGQNVTFRCDPISEHNRLYWYRQTLGQGPEFLTYFQNEAQLEKSRLLSDRFSAERPKGSFSTLEIQRTEQGDSAMYLCASSLRSGTAITEAFFGQGTRLTVV.

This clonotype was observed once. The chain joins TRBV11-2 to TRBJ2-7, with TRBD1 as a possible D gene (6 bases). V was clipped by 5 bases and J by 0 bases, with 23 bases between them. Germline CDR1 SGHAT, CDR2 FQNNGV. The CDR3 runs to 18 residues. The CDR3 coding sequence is TGTGCCAGCAGCCAATTCAAAGGGAACAGGGACCGCTCCTACGAGCAGTACTTC. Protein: CASSQFKGNRDRSYEQYF.

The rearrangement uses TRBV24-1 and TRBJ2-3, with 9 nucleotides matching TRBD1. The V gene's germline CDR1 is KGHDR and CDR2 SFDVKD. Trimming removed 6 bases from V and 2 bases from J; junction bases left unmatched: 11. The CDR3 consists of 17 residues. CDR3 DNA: TGTGCCACCAGTTCTGACCCCCGGGACAGGGCCACAGATACGCAGTATTTT. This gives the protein CATSSDPRDRATDTQYF.

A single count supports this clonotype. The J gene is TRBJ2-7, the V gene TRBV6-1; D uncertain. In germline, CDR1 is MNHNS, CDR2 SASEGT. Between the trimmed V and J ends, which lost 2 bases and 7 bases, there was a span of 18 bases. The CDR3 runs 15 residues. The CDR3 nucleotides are TGTGCCAGCAGTGAAACGCGTCAGGCCTACAATGAGCAGTACTTC. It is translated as CASSETRQAYNEQYF.

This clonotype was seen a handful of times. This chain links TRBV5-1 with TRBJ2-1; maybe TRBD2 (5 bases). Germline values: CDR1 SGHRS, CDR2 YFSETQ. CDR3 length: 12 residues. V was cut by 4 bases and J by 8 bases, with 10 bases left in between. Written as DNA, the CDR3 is TGCGCCAGCAGCATCCGGGATCATGAGCAGTTCTTC. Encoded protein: CASSIRDHEQFF.

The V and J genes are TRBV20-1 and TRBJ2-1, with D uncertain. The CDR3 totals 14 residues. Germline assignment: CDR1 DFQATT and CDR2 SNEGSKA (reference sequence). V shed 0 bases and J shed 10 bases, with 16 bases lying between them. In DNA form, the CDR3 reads TGCAGTGCTAGAGATGGCAGGTTGGGCCGCGAGCAGTTCTTC. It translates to CSARDGRLGREQFF.

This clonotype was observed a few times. CDR3 sequence reads: CATSDFSLTGTGMQETQYF. The CDR3 region has the DNA TGTGCCACCAGTGATTTTTCCCTCACCGGGACAGGGATGCAAGAGACCCAGTACTTC. This chain joins TRBV24-1 and TRBJ2-5; 9 bases line up with TRBD1. The CDR3 contains 19 residues. From germline, CDR1 is KGHDR and CDR2 SFDVKD. After removal of 1 base from V and 2 bases from J, the junction contained 13 bases not matched to a gene.

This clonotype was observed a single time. The CDR3 spells CASSTTRGSGANVLTF. Here the CDR3 DNA reads TGTGCCAGCAGCACAACGAGGGGCTCTGGGGCCAACGTCCTGACTTTC. The chain joins TRBV7-9 to TRBJ2-6; D possibly uses TRBD1 or TRBD2 (5 bases each). The CDR3 has 16 amino acids. Trimming cost V 5 bases and J 0 bases, with 11 bases left between them. Germline V gene lookup returns CDR1 SEHNR and CDR2 FQNEAQ (reference sequence).

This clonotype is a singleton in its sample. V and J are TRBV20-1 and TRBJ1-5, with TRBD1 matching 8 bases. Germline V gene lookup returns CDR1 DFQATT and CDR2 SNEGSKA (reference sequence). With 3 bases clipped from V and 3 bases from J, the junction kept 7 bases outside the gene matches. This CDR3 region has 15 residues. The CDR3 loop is CSASPRQGFNQPQHF. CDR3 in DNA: TGCAGTGCTAGTCCGCGACAGGGGTTCAATCAGCCCCAGCATTTT.

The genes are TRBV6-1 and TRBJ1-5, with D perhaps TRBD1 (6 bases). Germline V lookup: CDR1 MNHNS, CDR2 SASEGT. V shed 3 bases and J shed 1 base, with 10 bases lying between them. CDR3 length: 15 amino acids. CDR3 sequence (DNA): TGTGCCAGCAGTGACACCACAGGGAGCAATCAGCCCCAGCATTTT. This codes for CASSDTTGSNQPQHF.

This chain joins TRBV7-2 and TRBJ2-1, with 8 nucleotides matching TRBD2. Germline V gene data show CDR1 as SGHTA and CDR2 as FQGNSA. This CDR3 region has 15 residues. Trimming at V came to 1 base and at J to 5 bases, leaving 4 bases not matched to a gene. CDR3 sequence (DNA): TGTGCCAGCAGCTTAGTTAGCGGGACGAACAATGAGCAGTTCTTC. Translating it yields CASSLVSGTNNEQFF.

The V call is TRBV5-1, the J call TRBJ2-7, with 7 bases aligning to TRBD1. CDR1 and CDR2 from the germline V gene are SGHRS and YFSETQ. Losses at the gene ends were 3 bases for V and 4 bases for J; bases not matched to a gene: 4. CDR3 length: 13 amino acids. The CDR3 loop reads CASSWTTGYEQYF. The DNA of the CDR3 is TGCGCCAGCAGCTGGACGACAGGGTACGAGCAGTACTTC. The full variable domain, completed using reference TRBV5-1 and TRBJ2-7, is KAGVTQTPRYLIKTRGQQVTLSCSPISGHRSVSWYQQTPGQGLQFLFEYFSETQRNKGNFPGRFSGRQFSNSRSEMNVSTLELGDSALYLCASSWTTGYEQYFGPGTRLTVT.

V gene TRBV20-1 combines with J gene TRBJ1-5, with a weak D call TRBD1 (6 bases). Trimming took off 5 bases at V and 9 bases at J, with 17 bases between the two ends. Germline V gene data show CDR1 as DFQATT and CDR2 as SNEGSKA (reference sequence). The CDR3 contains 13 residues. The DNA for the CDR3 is TGCAGTGCTGCCGAGGGACACGAGGCGCCCCAGCATTTT. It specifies CSAAEGHEAPQHF.

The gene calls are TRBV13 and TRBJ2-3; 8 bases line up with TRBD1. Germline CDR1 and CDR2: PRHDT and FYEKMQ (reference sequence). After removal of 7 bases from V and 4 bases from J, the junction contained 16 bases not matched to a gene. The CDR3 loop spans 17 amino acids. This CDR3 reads CASNSRHGPRGPDTQYF. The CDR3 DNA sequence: TGTGCCAGCAACTCGAGACACGGTCCCAGGGGGCCAGATACGCAGTATTTT.

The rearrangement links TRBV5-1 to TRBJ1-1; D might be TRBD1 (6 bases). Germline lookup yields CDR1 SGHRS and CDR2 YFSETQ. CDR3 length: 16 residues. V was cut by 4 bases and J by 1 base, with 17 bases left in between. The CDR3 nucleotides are TGCGCCAGCAGCCTACGCTACCCGGGACAGAACACTGAAGCTTTCTTT. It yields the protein CASSLRYPGQNTEAFF.

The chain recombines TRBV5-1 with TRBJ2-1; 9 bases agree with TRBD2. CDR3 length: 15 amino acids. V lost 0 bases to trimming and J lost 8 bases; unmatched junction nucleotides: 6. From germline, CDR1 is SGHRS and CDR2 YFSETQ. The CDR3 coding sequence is TGCGCCAGCAGCTTGGCCCGGACTAGCGTCGATGAGCAGTTCTTC. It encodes CASSLARTSVDEQFF.

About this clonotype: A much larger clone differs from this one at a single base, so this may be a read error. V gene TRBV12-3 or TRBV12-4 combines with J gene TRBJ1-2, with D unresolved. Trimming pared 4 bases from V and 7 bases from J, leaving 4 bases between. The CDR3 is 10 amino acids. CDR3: CASSWGGYTF. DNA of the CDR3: TGTGCCAGCAGTTGGGGTGGCTACACCTTC.

Here the CDR3 reads CSARKTSGSYEQFF. The CDR3 nucleotides are TGCAGTGCTAGAAAGACTAGCGGGAGCTATGAGCAGTTCTTC. This chain connects TRBV20-1 to TRBJ2-1, with TRBD2 matching 12 bases. V shed 2 bases, J shed 8 bases, and the junction held 4 bases outside the gene matches. CDR1 is DFQATT, CDR2 SNEGSKA, per germline (reference sequence). CDR3 size: 14 residues.

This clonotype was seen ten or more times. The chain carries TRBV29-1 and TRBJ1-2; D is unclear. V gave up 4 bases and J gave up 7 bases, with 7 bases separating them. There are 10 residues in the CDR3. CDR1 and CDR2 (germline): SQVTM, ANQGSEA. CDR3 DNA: TGCAGCGTTGTCGGTGCTGGCTACACCTTC. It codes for CSVVGAGYTF.

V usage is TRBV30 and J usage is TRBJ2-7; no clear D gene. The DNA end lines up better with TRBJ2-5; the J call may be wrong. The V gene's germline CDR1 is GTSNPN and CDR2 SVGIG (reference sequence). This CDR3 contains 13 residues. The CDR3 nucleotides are TGTGCCTGGAGAAACCCTCCCGCAGAGACCCAGTACTTC. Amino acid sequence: CAWRNPPAETQYF.

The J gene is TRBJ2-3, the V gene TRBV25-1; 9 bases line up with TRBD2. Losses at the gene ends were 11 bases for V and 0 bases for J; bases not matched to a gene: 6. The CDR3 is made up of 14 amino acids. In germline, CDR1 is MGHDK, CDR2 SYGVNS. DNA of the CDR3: TGTGCCGCCGCGGGAGGGGTTAGCACAGATACGCAGTATTTT. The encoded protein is CAAAGGVSTDTQYF. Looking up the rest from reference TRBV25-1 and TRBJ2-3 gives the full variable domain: EADIYQTPRYLVIGTGKKITLECSQTMGHDKMYWYQQDPGMELHLIHYSYGVNSTEKGDLSSESTVSRIRTEHFPLTLESARPSHTSQYLCAAAGGVSTDTQYFGPGTRLTVL.